Shown below are 21 T cell receptor beta chains from a single sample sequenced in a study of identical twins listed by TCRdb under 2016. Library prep was done by 5' RACE. Reads for this sample came from an Illumina HiSeq 2000. TCRdb reprocessing: public reads trimmed at Q25 with fastp, clones called with MiXCR, in-frame beta chains kept. Here each entry gathers all rows of one CDR3 protein and keeps the most common genes and DNA. The sample includes 450,000 to 650,000 distinct CDR3 sequences, with just under 10% observed a single time. Together, the top ten hold around 3% of the sample. In addition, the sample was reused for a study of yellow fever vaccine responses in identical twins.

The sequenced material came from PBMCs. The origin of the receptors is a woman aged 18 to 35 in good health.

A few counts support this clonotype. The chain uses TRBV6-2 or TRBV6-3 and TRBJ2-7; tentatively, D is TRBD1 or TRBD2 (5 bases each). This CDR3 has 15 residues. Germline CDR1 and CDR2: MNHEY and SVGEGT. Trimming took 4 bases from V and 7 from J, leaving 20 bases between them. CDR3 residues: CASSWLGRSMEEQYF. Written as DNA, the CDR3 is TGTGCCAGCAGTTGGTTGGGACGCAGCATGGAGGAGCAGTACTTC.

This clonotype was recorded a few times. The rearrangement uses TRBV9 and TRBJ2-7, with 12 positions matching TRBD2. The germline gives CDR1 SGDLS, CDR2 YYNGEE. Trimming at V came to 0 bases and at J to 2 bases, leaving 6 bases not matched to a gene. The CDR3 runs 17 residues. CDR3 region: CASSVGTSGILTYEQYF. The CDR3 nucleotides read TGTGCCAGCAGCGTAGGGACTAGCGGGATTCTAACCTACGAGCAGTACTTC.

This clonotype was observed a few times. The chain links TRBV29-1 to TRBJ1-4; D ambiguous. Looked up from germline, CDR1 is SQVTM and CDR2 is ANQGSEA. With 7 bases removed from V and 4 bases from J, the gap between germline ends came to 7 bases. CDR3 length equals 11 residues. In nucleotides, the CDR3 is TGCAGCGGGAAGTATAATGAAAAACTGTTTTTT. Translated, it gives CSGKYNEKLFF.

This clonotype was observed a few times. CDR3 region: CASSLFSDRAKNEQFF. The CDR3 region has the DNA TGTGCCAGCAGCTTATTTTCCGACAGGGCAAAAAATGAGCAGTTCTTC. This chain connects TRBV7-9 to TRBJ2-1, with 7 nucleotides matching TRBD1. This CDR3 contains 16 residues. V shed 2 bases, J shed 7 bases, and the junction held 11 bases outside the gene matches. The germline V gene has CDR1 SEHNR and CDR2 FQNEAQ (reference sequence).

This rearrangement joins TRBV6-5 to TRBJ2-7; D may be TRBD2 (5 bases). The CDR3 spans 13 residues. The ends were cut back, 2 bases at V and 5 bases at J, with 10 bases in the middle. The germline CDR1 and CDR2 sequences are MNHEY and SVGAGI. The CDR3 DNA sequence: TGTGCCAGCAGTTACGAGGGTTTTGACGAGCAGTACTTC. Translated: CASSYEGFDEQYF.

This clonotype was counted ten times or more. This chain connects TRBV12-3 or TRBV12-4 to TRBJ2-5; TRBD2 matches 7 bases. There are 13 residues in the CDR3. V lost 6 bases and J lost 14; bases outside the gene matches: 15. In nucleotides, the CDR3 is TGTGCCAGCAGGGGCGGGGGTGGTACTAAATATTACTTC. Protein sequence: CASRGGGGTKYYF.

V is TRBV12-3 or TRBV12-4 and J is TRBJ1-4; 9 bases are a match to TRBD1. V shed 2 bases, J shed 8 bases, and the junction held 9 bases outside the gene matches. The CDR3 has 16 residues. The CDR3 DNA is TGTGCCAGCAGTTTACCGGGACAGGGTTTGAGGGAAAAACTGTTTTTT. Protein sequence: CASSLPGQGLREKLFF.

The chain combines TRBV2 with TRBJ2-3, with a tentative D call TRBD2 (5 bases). V lost 11 bases and J 2 bases, leaving 17 bases between the germline ends. The CDR3 has 14 residues. Germline V gene lookup returns CDR1 SNHLY and CDR2 FYNNEI. The CDR3 coding sequence is TGTGCCGTACACCCCGGACTTCCCACAGATACGCAGTATTTT. It translates to CAVHPGLPTDTQYF.

A few counts support this clonotype. The chain links TRBV7-9 to TRBJ2-5; TRBD1 matches 7 bases. Germline loops: CDR1 SEHNR, CDR2 FQNEAQ (reference sequence). The CDR3 is 16 residues long. J gave up 1 base and V 3 bases, and 8 bases lay outside the gene matches. DNA of the CDR3: TGTGCCAGCAGCTTGGGACAGACCTCCTCCCAAGAGACCCAGTACTTC. Translated, it gives CASSLGQTSSQETQYF.

In its sample, this clonotype was seen a few times. J is TRBJ2-5 and V is TRBV15; D might be TRBD2 (6 bases). This CDR3 comprises 13 residues. Per germline, CDR1 LNHNV and CDR2 YYDKDF (reference sequence). V was shortened by 8 bases and J by 0 bases, with 10 bases between the two germline ends. CDR3 sequence: CATGGENQETQYF. The CDR3 nucleotides read TGTGCCACCGGAGGGGAGAACCAAGAGACCCAGTACTTC.

The gene calls are TRBV18 and TRBJ2-7, with a possible D match to TRBD1 (5 bases). There are 16 residues in the CDR3. Germline CDR1 and CDR2: KGHSH and LQKENI. V lost 2 bases, J lost 3 bases, and 17 bases lay in between. The CDR3 sequence is CASSPKTSRVGYEQYF. The CDR3 DNA is TGTGCCAGCTCACCAAAGACCTCCAGGGTAGGCTACGAGCAGTACTTC.

This clonotype showed up many times. The chain links TRBV10-3 to TRBJ2-7, with D perhaps being TRBD1 or TRBD2 (5 bases each). CDR3 length: 14 residues. The V gene lost 4 bases and the J gene lost 4 bases, with 14 bases spanning the gap. Germline V gene data show CDR1 as ENHRY and CDR2 as SYGVKD. CDR3: CAISGTGTPYEQYF. The DNA for the CDR3 is TGTGCCATCAGTGGAACCGGGACGCCGTACGAGCAGTACTTC.

In its sample, this clonotype was seen many times. The chain is built from TRBV5-1 and TRBJ2-3, with D perhaps TRBD2 (6 bases). Germline V gene lookup returns CDR1 SGHRS and CDR2 YFSETQ. V was cut by 4 bases and J by 4 bases, with 13 bases left in between. CDR3 length: 14 amino acids. The CDR3 reads CASSPSGGSDTQYF. DNA for the CDR3: TGCGCCAGCAGCCCCTCTGGGGGGTCAGATACGCAGTATTTT.

This clonotype has more than one count but fewer than ten. CDR3 coding DNA: TGTGCCACCGGGTCGACTAGTGGGTACGAGCAGTACTTC. Translation gives CATGSTSGYEQYF. The chain is built from TRBV24-1 and TRBJ2-7, with D tentatively TRBD2 (6 bases). The CDR3 loop spans 13 amino acids. The germline V and J ends were trimmed by 9 bases and 4 bases, with 15 bases remaining between them. In germline, CDR1 is KGHDR, CDR2 SFDVKD.

A few counts support this clonotype. The chain couples TRBV29-1 to TRBJ2-4, with a tentative D call TRBD2 (5 bases). Trimming pared 6 bases from V and 0 bases from J, leaving 12 bases between. CDR3 length equals 14 residues. Germline CDR1 SQVTM, CDR2 ANQGSEA. CDR3 in DNA: TGCAGCGTAGTGCGGGCGGGAGCCAAAAACATTCAGTACTTC. Its translation is CSVVRAGAKNIQYF.

This clonotype has just a few counts. The rearrangement uses TRBV20-1 and TRBJ2-2; TRBD2 matches at 8 bases. The V and J ends lost 4 bases and 6 bases, in that order; junction bases with no gene match: 10. The CDR3 sequence is 15 residues long. The germline gives CDR1 DFQATT, CDR2 SNEGSKA (reference sequence). The CDR3 reads CSATEAGVVPGELFF. As DNA, the CDR3 is TGCAGTGCTACCGAAGCGGGAGTGGTTCCCGGGGAGCTGTTTTTT.

This clonotype was counted at least ten times. This rearrangement joins TRBV27 to TRBJ2-5, with 7 bases that match TRBD1. Germline V gene sequence: CDR1 MNHEY, CDR2 SMNVEV (reference sequence). Trimming at V came to 6 bases and at J to 4 bases, leaving 11 bases not matched to a gene. The CDR3 extends over 15 amino acids. CDR3 region: CASRTGSYALETQYF. DNA for the CDR3: TGTGCCAGCAGGACAGGGTCATATGCGCTAGAGACCCAGTACTTC.

The rearrangement links TRBV20-1 to TRBJ2-5; 11 bases fit TRBD2. CDR3 size: 15 residues. Germline lookup yields CDR1 DFQATT and CDR2 SNEGSKA (reference sequence). Losses at the gene ends were 1 base for V and 3 bases for J; bases not matched to a gene: 4. Here the CDR3 reads CSARGLAGGEETQYF. The CDR3 nucleotides are TGCAGTGCTAGAGGGCTAGCGGGGGGCGAAGAGACCCAGTACTTC.

The rearrangement joins TRBV24-1 to TRBJ2-1; D possibly matches TRBD1 or TRBD2 (6 bases each). The CDR3 covers 13 residues. The V end was cut by 4 bases, the J end by 11 bases, with 14 bases between. Germline CDR1 is KGHDR and CDR2 is SFDVKD. CDR3 loop: CATSDLQGGKQFF. In nucleotides, the CDR3 is TGTGCCACCAGTGACCTACAGGGAGGTAAGCAGTTCTTC.

Only a few counts were recorded for this clonotype. This sequence joins TRBV20-1 and TRBJ2-1; TRBD1 is a possible D gene (6 bases). CDR1 and CDR2 from the germline V gene are DFQATT and SNEGSKA (reference sequence). The CDR3 is 18 residues long. Trimming removed 2 bases at V and 2 bases at J, with 22 bases between. The CDR3 DNA is TGCAGTGCTAGACCGACTCCGAAGGCAGGGGCGACCTACAATGAGCAGTTCTTC. It is translated as CSARPTPKAGATYNEQFF.

This clonotype was seen many times. The V gene is TRBV12-3 or TRBV12-4, the J gene TRBJ2-3; D gene unclear. Trimming removed 5 bases at V and 1 base at J, with 13 bases between. The CDR3 extends over 15 amino acids. The CDR3 coding sequence is TGTGCCAGCAGTCGAACAGAGTACGGCACAGATACGCAGTATTTT. It encodes CASSRTEYGTDTQYF.